What follows is one T cell receptor beta chain and its context. Profiled with immunoSEQ multiplex PCR; TCRdb holds only in-frame clones, not every one. The data show some 70,000 clones, almost 90% seen once. This record comes from a study of blood T cell repertoires in COVID-19. The CDR3 contains 19 residues. Germline CDR1 KGHDR, CDR2 SFDVKD. The ends lost 2 bases at V and 0 bases at J; junction bases unmatched: 9. This sequence joins TRBV24-1 and TRBJ2-1; 10 bases fit TRBD2. Material: peripheral blood. The receptor was derived from a man between 50 and 59 years old with acute or convalescent COVID-19. As DNA, the CDR3 is TGTGCCACCAGTGATTCAAGGCTAGCGGGAGAGAGCTCCTACAATGAGCAGTTCTTC. This sequence encodes CATSDSRLAGESSYNEQFF.